The text below deals with one TCR beta chain. The target antigen is unknown. Trimming took 8 bases from V and 4 from J, leaving 14 bases between them. The CDR3 sequence is 13 residues long. CDR1 is MGHRA, CDR2 YSYEKL, per germline. Primers used in a second PCR of roughly 6 to 12 cycles were a sample-barcoded 5' primer and a J-beta primer mix. Each CDR3 protein gets one entry after TCRdb re-called the 5' RACE reads with MiXCR. The data show approximately 940,000 distinct CDR3 sequences, about 48% seen once. Peripheral blood samples of roughly 10 milliliters were drawn from each donor. The sample originates from a study of blood T cells in healthy people across ages. Study-wide results and limits: Estimates drawn from one million T cells were deemed to understate diversity.

Sequencing was done on a sample of blood. This clonotype was obtained from a man aged 25 to 40 in good health. The V gene is TRBV4-1, the J gene TRBJ1-1; D possibly corresponds to TRBD1 (5 bases). The CDR3 DNA sequence: TGCGCCAGCCGAGGGCCGGGGGTCACTGAAGCTTTCTTT. Residues: CASRGPGVTEAFF.